This passage covers 9 T cell receptor beta chains from one sample sequenced in a study of shared clonotypes between healthy human individuals. Sequencing was performed with immunoSEQ multiplex PCR; in TCRdb, only in-frame clones are kept and a portion is missing. The sample records about 2.2 million clones, around 93% being singletons. Naive CD8 cells comprised CD45RO-negative, CCR7-positively selected cells, excluding terminally differentiated effector memory CD45RA+ cells. The sequenced material came from naive CD8+ T cells from PBMCs. Receptors were obtained from a man aged 18 to 29 in good health. Some clones in this sample may be carry-over from other donors' samples.

This chain connects TRBV27 to TRBJ2-1; 14 bases are a match to TRBD2. From germline, CDR1 is MNHEY and CDR2 SMNVEV (reference sequence). The CDR3 extends over 17 amino acids. V lost 3 bases and J lost 7; bases outside the gene matches: 8. CDR3 coding DNA: TGTGCCAGCAGTTTCCCCTCCGGACTAGCGGGAGGTAATGAGCAGTTCTTC. Its protein product is CASSFPSGLAGGNEQFF.

The V gene is TRBV27, the J gene TRBJ2-7; 9 positions agree with TRBD1. Germline CDR1 is MNHEY and CDR2 is SMNVEV (reference sequence). The junction had 6 bases not matched to a gene; V was cut back by 5 bases and J by 1 base. CDR3 size: 15 residues. CDR3 in amino acids: CASSTLGTGSYEQYF. DNA of the CDR3: TGTGCCAGCAGTACCCTCGGGACAGGGTCCTACGAGCAGTACTTC.

The rearrangement joins TRBV7-3 to TRBJ2-1; TRBD1 agrees at 7 bases. CDR1 SGHTA and CDR2 FQGTGA come from the germline V gene. The length of the CDR3 is 15 residues. The trim removed 4 bases at V and 0 bases at J, leaving 3 bases unmatched. CDR3 sequence reads: CASSSGQSSYNEQFF. CDR3 coding DNA: TGTGCCAGCAGCTCGGGACAGAGCTCCTACAATGAGCAGTTCTTC.

The gene calls are TRBV11-2 and TRBJ1-3; D unresolved. CDR1 SGHAT and CDR2 FQNNGV come from the germline V gene. The length of the CDR3 is 15 residues. The V and J ends lost 1 base and 0 bases respectively, with 7 bases between them. The DNA for the CDR3 is TGTGCCAGCAGCTTAGGCACTTTCTCTGGAAACACCATATATTTT. Protein: CASSLGTFSGNTIYF.

The V and J genes are TRBV4-3 and TRBJ1-1; TRBD1 might be the D (5 bases). V lost 1 base, J lost 5 bases, and 14 bases lay in between. The CDR3 sequence is 15 residues long. The germline V gene encodes CDR1 LGHNA and CDR2 YSLEER. CDR3 DNA: TGCGCCAGCAGCCAAGGATCTGCAGGGCTAACTGAAGCTTTCTTT. This sequence encodes CASSQGSAGLTEAFF.

The rearrangement links TRBV27 to TRBJ2-1; 7 bases align to TRBD2. This CDR3 contains 18 residues. Germline V lookup: CDR1 MNHEY, CDR2 SMNVEV (reference sequence). Unmatched junction bases numbered 14, after V lost 2 bases and J lost 4 bases. The CDR3 DNA is TGTGCCAGCAGTTTAAGCTGGCTAGCGGCCTTAAGTTACAATGAGCAGTTCTTC. As protein: CASSLSWLAALSYNEQFF.

The V and J genes are TRBV7-6 and TRBJ2-5; TRBD2 aligns across 12 bases. J gave up 2 bases and V 5 bases, and 9 bases lay outside the gene matches. The CDR3 sequence is 17 residues long. The germline CDR1 and CDR2 sequences are SGHVS and FNYEAQ. The CDR3 region is CASSPRTSGIPQETQYF. Here the CDR3 DNA reads TGTGCCAGCAGCCCCCGGACTAGCGGGATACCTCAAGAGACCCAGTACTTC.

The CDR3 loop is CASSPTLGGARETQYF. As DNA, the CDR3 is TGTGCCAGCAGTCCCACCCTGGGGGGGGCGCGGGAGACCCAGTACTTC. This chain links TRBV28 with TRBJ2-5; D is possibly TRBD2 (7 bases). The CDR3 is made up of 16 amino acids. CDR1 and CDR2 from the germline V gene are MDHEN and SYDVKM. Between the trimmed V and J ends, which lost 5 bases and 5 bases, there was a span of 21 bases.

The rearrangement joins TRBV6-1 to TRBJ1-5; maybe TRBD1 (5 bases). Germline values: CDR1 MNHNS, CDR2 SASEGT. This CDR3 is built from 12 residues. Between the trimmed V and J ends, which lost 10 bases and 7 bases, there was a span of 14 bases. CDR3 nucleotide sequence: TGTGCCACCCGCGGGGGTCGGCAGCCCCAGCATTTT. Translated, it gives CATRGGRQPQHF.